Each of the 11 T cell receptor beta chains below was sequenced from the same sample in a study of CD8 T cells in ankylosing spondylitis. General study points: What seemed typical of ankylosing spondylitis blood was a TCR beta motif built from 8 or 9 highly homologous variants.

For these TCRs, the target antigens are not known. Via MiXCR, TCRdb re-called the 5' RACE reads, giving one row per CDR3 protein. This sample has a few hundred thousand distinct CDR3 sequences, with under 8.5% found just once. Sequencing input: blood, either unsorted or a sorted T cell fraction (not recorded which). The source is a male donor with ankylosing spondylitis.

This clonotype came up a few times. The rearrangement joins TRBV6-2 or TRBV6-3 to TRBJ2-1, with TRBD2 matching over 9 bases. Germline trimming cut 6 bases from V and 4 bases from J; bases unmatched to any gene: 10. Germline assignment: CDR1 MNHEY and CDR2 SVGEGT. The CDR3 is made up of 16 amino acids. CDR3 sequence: CASSLGGTSIYNEQFF. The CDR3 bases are TGTGCCAGCAGCCTCGGCGGGACTAGCATTTACAATGAGCAGTTCTTC.

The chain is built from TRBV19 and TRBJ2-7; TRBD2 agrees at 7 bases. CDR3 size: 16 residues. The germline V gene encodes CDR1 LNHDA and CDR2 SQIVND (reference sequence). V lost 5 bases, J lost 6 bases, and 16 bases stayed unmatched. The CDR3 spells CASSSEGREISGEQYF. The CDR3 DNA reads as TGTGCCAGTAGTTCCGAGGGGCGGGAGATTTCGGGCGAGCAGTACTTC.

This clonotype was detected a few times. CDR3 bases: TGTGCCAGCAGCTTACAGTTCCGCGGACTAGGGTACAATGAGCAGTTCTTC. As protein: CASSLQFRGLGYNEQFF. This rearrangement joins TRBV7-2 to TRBJ2-1, with 7 bases identical to TRBD2. The V gene end was trimmed by 2 bases and the J gene end by 4 bases; junction bases not matched to a gene: 11. The CDR3 is 17 residues long. CDR1 and CDR2 (germline): SGHTA, FQGNSA.

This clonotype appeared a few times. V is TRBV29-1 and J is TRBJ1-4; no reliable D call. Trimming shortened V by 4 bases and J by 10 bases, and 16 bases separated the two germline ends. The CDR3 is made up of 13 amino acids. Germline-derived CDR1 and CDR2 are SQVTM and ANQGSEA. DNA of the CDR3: TGCAGCGTTGGCCCTAGGTCCACGGGAAAACTGTTTTTT. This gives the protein CSVGPRSTGKLFF. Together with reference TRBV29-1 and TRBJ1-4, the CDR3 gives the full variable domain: SAVISQKPSRDICQRGTSLTIQCQVDSQVTMMFWYRQQPGQSLTLIATANQGSEATYESGFVIDKFPISRPNLTFSTLTVSNMSPEDSSIYLCSVGPRSTGKLFFGSGTQLSVL.

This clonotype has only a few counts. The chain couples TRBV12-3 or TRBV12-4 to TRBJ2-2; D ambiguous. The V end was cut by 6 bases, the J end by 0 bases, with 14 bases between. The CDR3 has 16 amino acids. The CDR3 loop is CASRPLLMANTGELFF. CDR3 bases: TGTGCCAGCAGACCTCTACTGATGGCGAACACCGGGGAGCTGTTTTTT.

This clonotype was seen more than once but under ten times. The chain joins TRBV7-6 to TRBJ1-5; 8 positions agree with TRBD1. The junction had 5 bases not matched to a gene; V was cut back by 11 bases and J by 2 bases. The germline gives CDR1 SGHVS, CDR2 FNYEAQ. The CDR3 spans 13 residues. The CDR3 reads CALWDRRNQPQHF. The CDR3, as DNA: TGTGCCCTTTGGGACAGGCGCAATCAGCCCCAGCATTTT.

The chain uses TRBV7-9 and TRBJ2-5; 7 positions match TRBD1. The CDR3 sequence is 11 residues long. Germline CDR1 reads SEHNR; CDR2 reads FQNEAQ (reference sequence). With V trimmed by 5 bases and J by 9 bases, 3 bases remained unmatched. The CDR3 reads CASSPQGAQYF. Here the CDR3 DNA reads TGTGCCAGCAGCCCGCAGGGGGCCCAGTACTTC.

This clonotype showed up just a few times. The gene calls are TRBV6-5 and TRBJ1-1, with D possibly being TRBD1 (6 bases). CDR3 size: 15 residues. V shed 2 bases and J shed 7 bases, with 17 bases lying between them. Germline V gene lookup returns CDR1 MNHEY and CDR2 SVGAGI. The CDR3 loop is CASSYRDTIFSEAFF. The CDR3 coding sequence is TGTGCCAGCAGTTACCGGGACACAATATTTAGTGAAGCTTTCTTT.

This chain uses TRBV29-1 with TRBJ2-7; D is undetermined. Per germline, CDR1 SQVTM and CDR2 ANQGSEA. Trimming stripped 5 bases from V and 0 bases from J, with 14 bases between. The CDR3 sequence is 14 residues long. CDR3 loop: CSVRLRTSSYEQYF. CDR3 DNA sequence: TGCAGCGTTCGCCTACGGACCAGCTCCTACGAGCAGTACTTC.

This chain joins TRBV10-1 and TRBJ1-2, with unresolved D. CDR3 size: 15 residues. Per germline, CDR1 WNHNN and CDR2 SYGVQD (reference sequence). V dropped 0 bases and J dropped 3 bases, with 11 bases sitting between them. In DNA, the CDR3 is TGCGCCAGCAGTGAGTCCCGGGATTGGGACTATGGCTACACCTTC. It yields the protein CASSESRDWDYGYTF.

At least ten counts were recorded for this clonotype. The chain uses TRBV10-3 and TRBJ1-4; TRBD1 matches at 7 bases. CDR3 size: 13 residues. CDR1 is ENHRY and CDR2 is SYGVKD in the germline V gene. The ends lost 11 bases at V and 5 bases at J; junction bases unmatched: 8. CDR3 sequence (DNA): TGTGCCTCCGGACAGGCGGAAAATGAAAAACTGTTTTTT. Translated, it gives CASGQAENEKLFF.